This T cell receptor beta chain was retrieved from a study of cytomegalovirus exposure and HLA in healthy donors. The overall study: Unique TCR beta sequences numbering approximately 100 million came from about 179 million T cells in an earlier analysis.

PCR amplification relied on 60 Vbeta primers (plus 13 Jbeta primers). The protocol was immunoSEQ multiplex PCR, while the TCRdb copy is restricted to in-frame clones and leaves out a portion. The data contain 150,000 to 200,000 clones, about 85% of them singletons. A word on this clone: Its antigen is undetermined.

Study conclusions and caveats: Most TCR sequences were rare, but some public TCRs occurred in many donors. There were approximately 150 TCR beta chains listed as cytomegalovirus-associated.

This sequence was found in a male donor in good health and CMV-seropositive. Material for sequencing was PBMCs.

The CDR3 DNA reads TGTGCCAGTTCGGGGAGTACTAACTATGGCTACACCTTC. Amino acids: CASSGSTNYGYTF. V gene TRBV14 combines with J gene TRBJ1-2; no definite D call. The germline gives CDR1 SGHDN, CDR2 FVKESK. The CDR3 runs 13 residues. V was clipped by 9 bases and J by 0 bases, with 11 bases between them.